Listed here are 25 T cell receptor beta chains from one sample, sequenced in a study of blood T cell repertoires in COVID-19. Sequencing used immunoSEQ multiplex PCR; TCRdb keeps in-frame clones, though not all of them. The table has roughly 140,000 clones, 80% seen once. The sample taken for sequencing was peripheral blood. The receptors were gathered from a man in his sixties or seventies who had recovered from COVID-19.

This sequence joins TRBV9 and TRBJ2-7; the D is unclear. CDR3 length: 9 residues. With 9 bases removed from V and 7 bases from J, the gap between germline ends came to 8 bases. Germline lookup yields CDR1 SGDLS and CDR2 YYNGEE. The CDR3 loop is CANHLEQYF. In DNA, the CDR3 is TGTGCCAACCACTTAGAGCAGTACTTC.

The chain employs TRBV18 and TRBJ2-5, with 9 bases fitting TRBD1. Germline CDR1 reads KGHSH; CDR2 reads LQKENI. The CDR3 runs to 16 residues. With V trimmed by 5 bases and J by 2 bases, 9 bases remained unmatched. The CDR3 DNA reads TGTGCCAGCTCAACAAGACAGGGGGACAGACAAGAGACCCAGTACTTC. Translating it yields CASSTRQGDRQETQYF.

This sequence joins TRBV19 and TRBJ1-1; possibly TRBD1 for D (6 bases). Germline CDR1 reads LNHDA; CDR2 reads SQIVND (reference sequence). The CDR3 is 12 amino acids. Trimming removed 5 bases from V and 7 bases from J, with 11 bases in between. CDR3 nucleotide sequence: TGTGCCAGTAGTGTTGGGACAATTGAAGCTTTCTTT. It is translated as CASSVGTIEAFF.

V and J are TRBV7-9 and TRBJ2-7; tentatively, D is TRBD1 (6 bases). The CDR3 runs 12 residues. V was pared by 4 bases and J by 6 bases, with 10 bases between. Germline assignment: CDR1 SEHNR and CDR2 FQNEAQ (reference sequence). CDR3 sequence reads: CASSSTGGEQYF. The CDR3, as DNA: TGTGCCAGCAGCTCGACAGGTGGCGAGCAGTACTTC.

V gene TRBV6-5 combines with J gene TRBJ1-3; no clear D gene. Trimming removed 2 bases from V and 0 bases from J, with 8 bases in between. Germline CDR1 and CDR2: MNHEY and SVGAGI. The CDR3 loop spans 15 amino acids. CDR3 DNA sequence: TGTGCCAGCAGTTACCCAGGCCTCTCTGGAAACACCATATATTTT. Protein product: CASSYPGLSGNTIYF.

This chain connects TRBV18 to TRBJ2-7; 13 positions agree with TRBD2. The germline gives CDR1 KGHSH, CDR2 LQKENI. The CDR3 length is 15 residues. The junction had 8 bases not matched to a gene; V was cut back by 6 bases and J by 6 bases. Here the CDR3 reads CASSRGLAGAVEQYF. CDR3 nucleotide sequence: TGTGCCAGCTCCCGAGGACTAGCGGGAGCGGTCGAGCAGTACTTC.

The V call is TRBV15, the J call TRBJ2-7; D not certain. Germline CDR1 reads LNHNV; CDR2 reads YYDKDF (reference sequence). Trimming took 0 bases from V and 3 from J, leaving 6 bases between them. CDR3 length: 13 amino acids. The CDR3 is CATSRDNGYEQYF. In DNA, the CDR3 is TGTGCCACCAGCAGAGATAACGGCTACGAGCAGTACTTC.

The chain joins TRBV5-1 to TRBJ2-2; D is undetermined. Germline V gives CDR1 SGHRS, CDR2 YFSETQ. CDR3 length: 13 amino acids. Between the trimmed V and J ends, which lost 4 bases and 4 bases, there was a span of 8 bases. The CDR3 nucleotides are TGCGCCAGCAGCCCCTCGGGCACCGGGGAGCTGTTTTTT. It specifies CASSPSGTGELFF.

V usage is TRBV10-3 and J usage is TRBJ2-3; 11 bases fit TRBD2. Germline V gene data show CDR1 as ENHRY and CDR2 as SYGVKD. This CDR3 region has 15 residues. V lost 8 bases and J lost 4; bases outside the gene matches: 8. For the CDR3, the DNA is TGTGCCATCGGGAGGGTAGCGGGAGGGCCAGATACGCAGTATTTT. Translating it yields CAIGRVAGGPDTQYF.

This chain connects TRBV6-2 or TRBV6-3 to TRBJ2-7; 8 nucleotides agree with TRBD2. The CDR3 is 13 residues long. CDR1 and CDR2 from the germline V gene are MNHEY and SVGEGT. J was trimmed by 6 bases and V by 5 bases; bases with no gene match: 6. CDR3 coding DNA: TGTGCCAGCAGTAAACTCCGGGAGGGCGAGCAGTACTTC. Its protein is CASSKLREGEQYF.

The rearrangement joins TRBV25-1 to TRBJ2-2, with 12 nucleotides matching TRBD2. Germline V gene lookup returns CDR1 MGHDK and CDR2 SYGVNS. This CDR3 spans 18 amino acids. V shed 3 bases and J 5 bases; nucleotides not matched to a gene: 10. The CDR3 reads CASSEPWLAGGRTGELFF. As DNA, the CDR3 is TGTGCCAGCAGTGAGCCTTGGCTAGCGGGAGGGCGGACCGGGGAGCTGTTTTTT.

This clone was observed a handful of times. The chain has TRBV7-8 and TRBJ2-1; 9 nucleotides line up with TRBD2. The ends lost 1 base at V and 0 bases at J; junction bases unmatched: 4. The CDR3 consists of 17 residues. The germline V gene has CDR1 SGHVS and CDR2 FQNEAQ. This CDR3 reads CASSLVSGLASYNEQFF. CDR3 bases: TGTGCCAGCAGCTTAGTTTCGGGACTAGCCTCCTACAATGAGCAGTTCTTC. The full variable domain, rest sourced from reference TRBV7-8 and TRBJ2-1, is GAGVSQSPRYKVAKRGQDVALRCDPISGHVSLFWYQQALGQGPEFLTYFQNEAQLDKSGLPSDRFFAERPEGSVSTLKIQRTQQEDSAVYLCASSLVSGLASYNEQFFGPGTRLTVL.

The chain carries TRBV6-5 and TRBJ2-6; D uncertain. Germline lookup yields CDR1 MNHEY and CDR2 SVGAGI. V lost 0 bases to trimming and J lost 4 bases, with 10 bases between them. CDR3 length: 16 amino acids. The CDR3 nucleotides read TGTGCCAGCAGTTACTCGACCTGGGCCGGGGCCAACGTCCTGACTTTC. Protein: CASSYSTWAGANVLTF.

The V gene is TRBV15, the J gene TRBJ1-2, with 8 bases lining up with TRBD1. Unmatched junction bases numbered 13, after V lost 5 bases and J lost 2 bases. The CDR3 totals 17 residues. Germline CDR1 reads LNHNV; CDR2 reads YYDKDF (reference sequence). The CDR3 bases are TGTGCCACCAGCGGAAGACAGGGGTCCGGCCTAAACTATGGCTACACCTTC. Amino acid sequence: CATSGRQGSGLNYGYTF.

The sample holds one count of this clone. The J gene is TRBJ2-1, the V gene TRBV6-2 or TRBV6-3; 12 bases align to TRBD2. This CDR3 region has 16 residues. V shed 4 bases, J shed 5 bases, and the junction held 6 bases outside the gene matches. Per germline, CDR1 MNHEY and CDR2 SVGEGT. The CDR3, as DNA: TGTGCCAGCAGTTCCCACGGACTAGCGGGGAACAATGAGCAGTTCTTC. Amino acids: CASSSHGLAGNNEQFF.

The chain has TRBV11-2 and TRBJ1-1, with D maybe TRBD1 (6 bases). V lost 4 bases to trimming and J lost 1 base, with 13 bases between them. Germline V gene lookup returns CDR1 SGHAT and CDR2 FQNNGV. There are 15 residues in the CDR3. This chain's CDR3 is CASSSGTPWNTEAFF. The CDR3 bases are TGTGCCAGCAGCTCCGGGACACCATGGAACACTGAAGCTTTCTTT. The full variable domain, rest sourced from reference TRBV11-2 and TRBJ1-1, is EAGVAQSPRYKIIEKRQSVAFWCNPISGHATLYWYQQILGQGPKLLIQFQNNGVVDDSQLPKDRFSAERLKGVDSTLKIQPAKLEDSAVYLCASSSGTPWNTEAFFGQGTRLTVV.

This clone was detected a few times. This chain joins TRBV5-1 and TRBJ1-2, with 9 bases fitting TRBD1. The CDR3 sequence is 14 residues long. Germline assignment: CDR1 SGHRS and CDR2 YFSETQ. Losses at the gene ends were 4 bases for V and 6 bases for J; bases not matched to a gene: 7. The CDR3 DNA follows: TGCGCCAGCAGCCCAGGACAGGGGTGGGATGGCTACACCTTC. This translates into CASSPGQGWDGYTF.

This rearrangement joins TRBV9 to TRBJ2-5, with 7 positions matching TRBD1. This CDR3 contains 14 residues. Germline CDR1 and CDR2: SGDLS and YYNGEE. Trimming took 3 bases from V and 6 from J; bases not matched to a gene: 8. The CDR3 is CASSATGLPQTQYF. For the CDR3, the DNA is TGTGCCAGCAGCGCGACAGGGTTGCCGCAGACCCAGTACTTC.

V and J are TRBV9 and TRBJ2-7; D may be TRBD2 (6 bases). Germline CDR1 reads SGDLS; CDR2 reads YYNGEE. V lost 0 bases to trimming and J lost 5 bases, with 9 bases between them. This CDR3 is 13 amino acids long. CDR3 DNA: TGTGCCAGCAGCGTAGGCAGGGAGGACGAGCAGTACTTC. Its translation is CASSVGREDEQYF.

The chain joins TRBV28 to TRBJ2-7; 7 nucleotides line up with TRBD2. Looked up from germline, CDR1 is MDHEN and CDR2 is SYDVKM. Trimming removed 3 bases from V and 4 bases from J; junction bases left unmatched: 0. The CDR3 length is 12 residues. CDR3 region: CASSLGGYEQYF. CDR3 sequence (DNA): TGTGCCAGCAGTTTGGGGGGGTACGAGCAGTACTTC. Based on the CDR3 plus reference TRBV28 and TRBJ2-7, the full variable domain is DVKVTQSSRYLVKRTGEKVFLECVQDMDHENMFWYRQDPGLGLRLIYFSYDVKMKEKGDIPEGYSVSREKKERFSLILESASTNQTSMYLCASSLGGYEQYFGPGTRLTVT.

Of note for this clone: At one end, the junction sequence differs from germline, possibly due to a read error. The sample contains more than one DNA sequence encoding this CDR3. The rearrangement joins TRBV9 to TRBJ2-7; a weak D match, TRBD1 (6 bases). This CDR3 spans 15 amino acids. Germline V gene data show CDR1 as SGDLS and CDR2 as YYNGEE. CDR3 coding DNA: TGTGCCAGCAGTGTAGCTTTGGGGGCTTCCTACGAGCAGTACTTC. Translation: CASSVALGASYEQYF.

This chain uses TRBV27 with TRBJ2-3, with 7 bases fitting TRBD1. The V and J ends lost 8 bases and 6 bases, in that order; junction bases with no gene match: 11. CDR1 is MNHEY, CDR2 SMNVEV, per germline (reference sequence). The CDR3 is 14 amino acids. This chain's CDR3 is CASGTALWSDTQYF. CDR3 bases: TGTGCCAGCGGGACAGCCCTTTGGTCGGATACGCAGTATTTT.

This chain links TRBV4-1 with TRBJ2-5, with 8 positions matching TRBD1. V trimming: 3 bases; J trimming: 5 bases; junction bases outside the gene matches: 8. Germline V gene sequence: CDR1 MGHRA, CDR2 YSYEKL. This CDR3 contains 15 residues. The CDR3 reads CASSHDRGMLETQYF. Here the CDR3 DNA reads TGCGCCAGCAGCCACGACAGGGGAATGCTGGAGACCCAGTACTTC.

This clone showed up just once. The rearrangement links TRBV6-6 to TRBJ2-7; 9 nucleotides agree with TRBD1. The ends lost 2 bases at V and 2 bases at J; junction bases unmatched: 7. Germline lookup yields CDR1 MNHNY and CDR2 SVGAGI (reference sequence). The CDR3 totals 16 residues. CDR3 nucleotide sequence: TGTGCCAGCAGTTACAGCCCGGGACAGGGAACCTACGAGCAGTACTTC. Protein sequence: CASSYSPGQGTYEQYF.

The gene calls are TRBV9 and TRBJ2-5, with 10 bases lining up with TRBD1. V was pared by 4 bases and J by 4 bases, with 4 bases of the junction left unmatched. Germline CDR1 reads SGDLS; CDR2 reads YYNGEE. This CDR3 has 14 amino acids. Written as DNA, the CDR3 is TGTGCCAGCAGCTCCGGACAGGGGGTAGAGACCCAGTACTTC. Its protein product is CASSSGQGVETQYF.